This T cell receptor (beta chain) was captured by sequencing in a study of sequential checkpoint blockade in melanoma. Study-wide context: Both treatment sequences were followed by maintenance nivolumab.

CDR1 and CDR2 (germline): SGHRS, YFSETQ. The ends were cut back, 0 bases at V and 1 base at J, with 10 bases in the middle. The CDR3 has 15 amino acids. Stated treatment: randomized to nivolumab then ipilimumab (arm A) or the reverse (arm B). Patients had received no earlier DNA-damaging chemotherapy. From thawed PBMCs, live CD3+CD8+ cells negative for CD19 and CD56 were sorted. The assay was immunoSEQ multiplex PCR, and TCRdb's table has in-frame clones only and misses some. The sample consists of approximately 14,000 clones, 50% to 55% of them appearing once. This chain uses TRBV5-1 with TRBJ1-2; D may be TRBD1 (6 bases). The sample in question was CD8+ T cells sorted from blood (inferred from file names), obtained from a patient given nivolumab and ipilimumab in sequence. The TCR was taken from a human donor with melanoma. This CDR3 is CASSLASGDNYGYTF. The CDR3 DNA sequence: TGCGCCAGCAGCTTGGCCTCAGGGGATAACTATGGCTACACCTTC.